The present entry profiles one TCR beta chain with its context. The data originate from a study of blood T cell repertoires in COVID-19. Study-level information: COVID-19 samples from acute and convalescent phases originated in the United States, Italy and Spain.

The V gene lost 3 bases and the J gene lost 5 bases, with 17 bases spanning the gap. This CDR3 comprises 16 residues. The germline V gene encodes CDR1 LNHDA and CDR2 SQIVND (reference sequence). Profiled with immunoSEQ multiplex PCR; TCRdb holds only in-frame clones, not every one. The profile shows 110,000 to 150,000 clones, around 86% of them singletons. Sequencing was done on a sample of peripheral blood. This TCR was sampled from a human donor in a cohort sampled during active COVID-19. The chain is built from TRBV19 and TRBJ2-1; TRBD1 might be the D (6 bases). The CDR3 DNA is TGTGCCAGTAGTATTGGGGGCAACCAATGGAACAATGAGCAGTTCTTC. Translating gives CASSIGGNQWNNEQFF.